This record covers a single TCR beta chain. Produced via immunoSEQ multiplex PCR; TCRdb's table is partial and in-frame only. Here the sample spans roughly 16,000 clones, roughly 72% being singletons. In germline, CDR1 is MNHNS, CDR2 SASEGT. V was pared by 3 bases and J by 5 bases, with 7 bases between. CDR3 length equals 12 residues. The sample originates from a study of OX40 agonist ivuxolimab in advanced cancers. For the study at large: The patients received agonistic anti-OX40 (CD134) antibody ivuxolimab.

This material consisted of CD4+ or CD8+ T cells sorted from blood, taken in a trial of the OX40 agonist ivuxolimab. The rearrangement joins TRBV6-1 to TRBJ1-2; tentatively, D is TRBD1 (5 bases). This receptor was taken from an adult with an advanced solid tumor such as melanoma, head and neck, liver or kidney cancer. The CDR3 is CASSDQGYGYTF. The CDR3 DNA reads TGTGCCAGCAGTGACCAGGGTTATGGCTACACCTTC.